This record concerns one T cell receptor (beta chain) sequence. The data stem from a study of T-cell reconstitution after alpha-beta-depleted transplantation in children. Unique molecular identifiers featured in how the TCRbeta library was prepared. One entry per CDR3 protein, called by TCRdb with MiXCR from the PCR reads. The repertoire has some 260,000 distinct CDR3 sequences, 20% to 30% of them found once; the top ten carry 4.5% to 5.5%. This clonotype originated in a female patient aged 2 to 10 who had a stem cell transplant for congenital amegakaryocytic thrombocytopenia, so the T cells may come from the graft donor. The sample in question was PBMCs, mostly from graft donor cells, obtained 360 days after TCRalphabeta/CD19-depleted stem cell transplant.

The chain's CDR3 is CASRADRAEEQYF. The DNA of the CDR3 is TGCGCCAGCAGAGCGGACAGGGCCGAGGAGCAGTACTTC. The V gene is TRBV5-1, the J gene TRBJ2-7, with TRBD1 matching over 8 bases. With V trimmed by 5 bases and J by 7 bases, 8 bases remained unmatched. Per germline, CDR1 SGHRS and CDR2 YFSETQ. The CDR3 covers 13 residues.